Listed here are 25 T cell receptor beta chains from one sample, sequenced in a study of blood T cell repertoires in COVID-19. Method: immunoSEQ multiplex PCR; TCRdb's copy keeps in-frame clones and lacks some. The sample carries tens of thousands of clones, approximately 92% recorded once. The sequencing input was peripheral blood. The source of these receptors is a human donor in a cohort sampled during active COVID-19.

This clone was detected only a few times. This chain links TRBV19 with TRBJ1-5; 7 bases fit TRBD1. Germline CDR1 is LNHDA and CDR2 is SQIVND (reference sequence). Trimming at V came to 8 bases and at J to 4 bases, leaving 8 bases not matched to a gene. The CDR3 spans 14 residues. Here the CDR3 DNA reads TGTGCCAGTGGGACAGCAGGGAGGAATCAGCCCCAGCATTTT. It encodes CASGTAGRNQPQHF.

The V gene is TRBV6-2 or TRBV6-3, the J gene TRBJ1-1, with TRBD1 as a possible D gene (5 bases). CDR3 length: 18 amino acids. Per germline, CDR1 MNHEY and CDR2 SVGEGT. The ends were cut back, 2 bases at V and 0 bases at J, with 19 bases in the middle. CDR3 sequence: CASSYQGPSLIMNTEAFF. In nucleotides, the CDR3 is TGTGCCAGCAGTTACCAGGGTCCGAGTCTCATTATGAACACTGAAGCTTTCTTT.

The chain employs TRBV24-1 and TRBJ1-4, with TRBD1 matching over 7 bases. The CDR3 is 13 amino acids. Germline V gives CDR1 KGHDR, CDR2 SFDVKD. J was trimmed by 7 bases and V by 12 bases; bases with no gene match: 10. The CDR3 DNA reads TGTGCCGTACAGGGGATGCGAGGTGAAAAACTGTTTTTT. Protein sequence: CAVQGMRGEKLFF.

This clone was detected once. The V call is TRBV24-1, the J call TRBJ2-5; perhaps TRBD2 as D (7 bases). Trimming removed 7 bases at V and 5 bases at J, with 13 bases between. The germline V gene encodes CDR1 KGHDR and CDR2 SFDVKD. The CDR3 is 13 amino acids. The DNA of the CDR3 is TGTGCCACCAGGGGGGGGGCACCGGAGACCCAGTACTTC. It codes for CATRGGAPETQYF.

This sequence joins TRBV5-5 and TRBJ1-1, with D perhaps TRBD1 (5 bases). Germline values: CDR1 SGHKS, CDR2 YYEKEE (reference sequence). The CDR3 extends over 16 amino acids. The ends were cut back, 0 bases at V and 2 bases at J, with 14 bases in the middle. The CDR3 DNA follows: TGTGCCAGCAGCTTGGCCACAAGGGACTTAAACACTGAAGCTTTCTTT. Translation: CASSLATRDLNTEAFF.

This clone was counted only a few times. The rearrangement uses TRBV30 and TRBJ2-7, with D perhaps TRBD1 (5 bases). Deletions cut 0 bases from V and 4 bases from J, with 10 bases between. The germline CDR1 and CDR2 sequences are GTSNPN and SVGIG (reference sequence). This CDR3 is built from 13 residues. CDR3 in DNA: TGTGCCTGGAGTGTGGCAGGGCCTTACGAGCAGTACTTC. Translating it yields CAWSVAGPYEQYF.

This sequence joins TRBV6-6 and TRBJ1-3, with 8 bases lining up with TRBD1. The trim removed 2 bases at V and 2 bases at J, leaving 5 bases unmatched. Germline V gene sequence: CDR1 MNHNY, CDR2 SVGAGI (reference sequence). CDR3 size: 16 residues. In nucleotides, the CDR3 is TGTGCCAGCAGTTACAGTATGGACAGGGCTGGAAACACCATATATTTT. It specifies CASSYSMDRAGNTIYF.

V usage is TRBV18 and J usage is TRBJ1-6, with 7 bases identical to TRBD1. Germline CDR1 KGHSH, CDR2 LQKENI. V was clipped by 2 bases and J by 10 bases; unmatched bases: 11. The CDR3 contains 16 residues. The CDR3 here is CASSPAKSGGLSPLHF. DNA for the CDR3: TGTGCCAGCTCACCAGCCAAGTCAGGGGGATTATCACCCCTCCACTTT.

This rearrangement joins TRBV5-1 to TRBJ2-7, with TRBD1 identical over 8 bases. The CDR3 length is 14 residues. V lost 0 bases to trimming and J lost 2 bases; unmatched junction nucleotides: 1. Germline assignment: CDR1 SGHRS and CDR2 YFSETQ. CDR3 nucleotides: TGCGCCAGCAGCTTGGTACAGGGGGCCTACGAGCAGTACTTC. Protein: CASSLVQGAYEQYF.

This clone was detected only once. The CDR3 protein is CASTPTGYGNTEAFF. The CDR3, as DNA: TGTGCCAGTACCCCGACAGGGTACGGTAACACTGAAGCTTTCTTT. The chain has TRBV19 and TRBJ1-1, with 7 bases matching TRBD1. V shed 7 bases and J 2 bases; nucleotides not matched to a gene: 10. Germline V gene data show CDR1 as LNHDA and CDR2 as SQIVND (reference sequence). The CDR3 covers 15 residues.

This chain's CDR3 is CASSTGQGGYSPLHF. The CDR3 DNA reads TGTGCCAGCAGCACTGGTCAAGGGGGCTATTCACCCCTCCACTTT. The chain links TRBV5-4 to TRBJ1-6; TRBD1 aligns across 7 bases. CDR1 SGHNT and CDR2 YYREEE come from the germline V gene (reference sequence). V lost 4 bases, J lost 8 bases, and 9 bases stayed unmatched. The CDR3 runs 15 residues.

As regards this clone: One end of the junction varies from germline; a read error may be responsible. The J gene is TRBJ2-7, the V gene TRBV3-1 (or the pseudogene TRBV3-2), with D uncertain. Germline-derived CDR1 and CDR2 are LGHDT and YNNKEL (reference sequence). The CDR3 sequence is 13 residues long. The CDR3 reads CASTILDPYEQYF. CDR3 coding DNA: TGTGCCAGCACCATTCTAGACCCCTATGAGCAGTACTTC.

V and J are TRBV5-1 and TRBJ2-6; a possible D gene is TRBD2 (5 bases). Germline V gene data show CDR1 as SGHRS and CDR2 as YFSETQ. This CDR3 has 18 amino acids. V was pared by 0 bases and J by 0 bases, with 13 bases between. CDR3 loop: CASSLAGVEGSGANVLTF. DNA of the CDR3: TGCGCCAGCAGCTTGGCCGGGGTTGAGGGCTCTGGGGCCAACGTCCTGACTTTC. The full variable domain, completed using reference TRBV5-1 and TRBJ2-6, is KAGVTQTPRYLIKTRGQQVTLSCSPISGHRSVSWYQQTPGQGLQFLFEYFSETQRNKGNFPGRFSGRQFSNSRSEMNVSTLELGDSALYLCASSLAGVEGSGANVLTFGAGSRLTVL.

This clone was seen once. This chain links TRBV9 with TRBJ2-1; 15 nucleotides agree with TRBD2. The CDR3 contains 17 residues. Germline values: CDR1 SGDLS, CDR2 YYNGEE. Germline trimming cut 3 bases from V and 5 bases from J; bases unmatched to any gene: 6. In DNA form, the CDR3 reads TGTGCCAGCAGCGCCCGGACTAGCGGGGGGGGTAACAATGAGCAGTTCTTC. It yields the protein CASSARTSGGGNNEQFF. The full variable domain, rest sourced from reference TRBV9 and TRBJ2-1, is DSGVTQTPKHLITATGQRVTLRCSPRSGDLSVYWYQQSLDQGLQFLIQYYNGEERAKGNILERFSAQQFPDLHSELNLSSLELGDSALYFCASSARTSGGGNNEQFFGPGTRLTVL.

This chain connects TRBV24-1 to TRBJ1-2, with unresolved D. Trimming removed 9 bases from V and 0 bases from J, with 16 bases in between. The CDR3 runs to 15 residues. Germline V gene data show CDR1 as KGHDR and CDR2 as SFDVKD. CDR3 residues: CATSEAGRANYGYTF. The CDR3 DNA sequence: TGTGCCACCTCTGAGGCCGGCAGAGCTAACTATGGCTACACCTTC.

V gene TRBV14 combines with J gene TRBJ2-7; D remains ambiguous. CDR1 and CDR2 (germline): SGHDN, FVKESK. Deletions cut 3 bases from V and 1 base from J, with 16 bases between. This CDR3 spans 16 amino acids. CDR3 coding DNA: TGTGCCAGCAGCCAGTCGATCAGCAGGTCATCCTACGAGCAGTACTTC. It encodes CASSQSISRSSYEQYF.

This chain joins TRBV5-1 and TRBJ1-1; 9 bases align to TRBD1. This CDR3 region has 16 residues. Germline CDR1 reads SGHRS; CDR2 reads YFSETQ. J gave up 1 base and V 6 bases, and 10 bases lay outside the gene matches. As DNA, the CDR3 is TGCGCCAGCACCCCAGACAGGGGGGCCGAGAACACTGAAGCTTTCTTT. Protein sequence: CASTPDRGAENTEAFF.

This sequence joins TRBV29-1 and TRBJ1-2; tentative D call: TRBD1 (6 bases). Trimming removed 1 base from V and 5 bases from J, with 17 bases in between. Germline V gene sequence: CDR1 SQVTM, CDR2 ANQGSEA. The CDR3 has 15 amino acids. The CDR3 sequence is CSVEALDSPNYGYTF. In DNA, the CDR3 is TGCAGCGTTGAAGCCTTGGACAGCCCCAATTATGGCTACACCTTC.

The gene calls are TRBV7-2 and TRBJ2-7; tentative D call: TRBD2 (6 bases). V gave up 1 base and J gave up 4 bases, with 14 bases separating them. CDR3 length: 15 amino acids. In germline, CDR1 is SGHTA, CDR2 FQGNSA. This CDR3 reads CASSLVVGRDYEQYF. The CDR3 DNA sequence: TGTGCCAGCAGCTTAGTAGTCGGGAGAGATTACGAGCAGTACTTC.

The V gene is TRBV10-3, the J gene TRBJ1-5; 7 nucleotides line up with TRBD1. Germline V gene data show CDR1 as ENHRY and CDR2 as SYGVKD. The CDR3 loop spans 14 amino acids. Trimming removed 10 bases from V and 3 bases from J; junction bases left unmatched: 9. This chain's CDR3 is CATADRDLNQPQHF. CDR3 in DNA: TGTGCCACTGCCGACAGGGACCTCAATCAGCCCCAGCATTTT.

V gene TRBV4-1 combines with J gene TRBJ2-7, with TRBD1 as a possible D gene (5 bases). CDR1 MGHRA and CDR2 YSYEKL come from the germline V gene. The CDR3 totals 16 residues. Between the trimmed V and J ends, which lost 4 bases and 0 bases, there was a span of 16 bases. The CDR3 DNA sequence: TGCGCCAGCAGCCGAGAGACAGACATGAGCTCCTACGAGCAGTACTTC. This encodes CASSRETDMSSYEQYF.

The rearrangement links TRBV12-3 or TRBV12-4 to TRBJ1-2; TRBD1 might be the D (5 bases). There are 13 residues in the CDR3. Trimming removed 2 bases from V and 2 bases from J, with 6 bases in between. The CDR3 nucleotides are TGTGCCAGCAGTTTATCAGGGAACTATGGCTACACCTTC. It codes for CASSLSGNYGYTF.

J is TRBJ2-5 and V is TRBV18, with 8 bases that match TRBD2. CDR1 KGHSH and CDR2 LQKENI come from the germline V gene. The V gene end was trimmed by 6 bases and the J gene end by 3 bases; junction bases not matched to a gene: 15. The CDR3 contains 17 residues. CDR3 region: CASSWTREAGAKETQYF. For the CDR3, the DNA is TGTGCCAGCTCCTGGACGAGGGAAGCGGGAGCGAAAGAGACCCAGTACTTC.

This clone was seen a handful of times. The chain couples TRBV7-2 to TRBJ2-3, with TRBD2 as a possible D gene (6 bases). Germline V gene sequence: CDR1 SGHTA, CDR2 FQGNSA. CDR3 length: 14 residues. Trimming pared 6 bases from V and 2 bases from J, leaving 12 bases between. The CDR3 loop is CASRTTSNTDTQYF. The CDR3 DNA sequence: TGTGCCAGCAGGACGACTAGTAACACAGATACGCAGTATTTT.

CDR3 loop: CASSPIGGRETQYF. The DNA for the CDR3 is TGTGCCAGCTCACCTATAGGCGGGAGGGAGACCCAGTACTTC. The V call is TRBV18, the J call TRBJ2-5; TRBD2 agrees at 8 bases. After removal of 3 bases from V and 5 bases from J, the junction contained 5 bases not matched to a gene. Germline V lookup: CDR1 KGHSH, CDR2 LQKENI. This CDR3 contains 14 residues.